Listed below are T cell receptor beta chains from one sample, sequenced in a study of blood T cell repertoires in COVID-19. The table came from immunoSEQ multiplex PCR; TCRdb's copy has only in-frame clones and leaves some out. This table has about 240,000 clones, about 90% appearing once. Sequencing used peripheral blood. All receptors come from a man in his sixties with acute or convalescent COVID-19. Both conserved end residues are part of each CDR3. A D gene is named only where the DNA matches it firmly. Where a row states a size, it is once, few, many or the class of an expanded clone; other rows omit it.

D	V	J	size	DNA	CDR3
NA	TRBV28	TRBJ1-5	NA	TGTGCCAGCAGTTTAGACGCCAGGGAGGCTCAGCCCCAGCATTTT	CASSLDAREAQPQHF
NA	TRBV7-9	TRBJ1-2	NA	TGTGCCAGCAGCCCCCCGTGGAAGGAAGAGGATGGCTACACCTTC	CASSPPWKEEDGYTF
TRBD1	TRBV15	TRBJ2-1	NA	TGTGCCACCAGCAGAGGACAGGGAGAGCAGTTCTTC	CATSRGQGEQFF
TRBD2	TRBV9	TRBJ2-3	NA	TGTGCCAGCAGCGTAGGGACTAGCGGCAAGTCGAATACGCAGTATTTT	CASSVGTSGKSNTQYF
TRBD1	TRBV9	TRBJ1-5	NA	TGTGCCAGCAGCGTAGGTGGAACAGGGGATCAGCCCCAGCATTTT	CASSVGGTGDQPQHF
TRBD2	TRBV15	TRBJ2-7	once	TGTGCCACCAGCAGAGGACTAGCGGGAGACCACGAGCAGTACTTC	CATSRGLAGDHEQYF
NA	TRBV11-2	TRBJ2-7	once	TGTGCCAGCAGCTTTCAGGGTTCCTACGAGCAGTACTTC	CASSFQGSYEQYF
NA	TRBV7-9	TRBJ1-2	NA	TGTGCCACCCCTTCAACGGGGCAGGGGAACTATGGCTACACCTTC	CATPSTGQGNYGYTF
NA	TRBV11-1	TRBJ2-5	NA	TGTGCCAGCAGCAAAAGACACGGGGAGGTGACCCAGTACTTC	CASSKRHGEVTQYF
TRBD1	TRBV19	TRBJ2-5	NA	TGTGCCAGTAGTAGAAACAGGGGCGGTGGGGAGACCCAGTACTTC	CASSRNRGGGETQYF
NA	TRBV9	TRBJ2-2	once	TGTGCCAGCAGCGTAGTCGGGGGACTGCGAGCGAACACCGGGGAGCTGTTTTTT	CASSVVGGLRANTGELFF
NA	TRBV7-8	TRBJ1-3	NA	TGTGCCAGCAGCTTAGCAATGACAGAGTCTGGAAACACCATATATTTT	CASSLAMTESGNTIYF